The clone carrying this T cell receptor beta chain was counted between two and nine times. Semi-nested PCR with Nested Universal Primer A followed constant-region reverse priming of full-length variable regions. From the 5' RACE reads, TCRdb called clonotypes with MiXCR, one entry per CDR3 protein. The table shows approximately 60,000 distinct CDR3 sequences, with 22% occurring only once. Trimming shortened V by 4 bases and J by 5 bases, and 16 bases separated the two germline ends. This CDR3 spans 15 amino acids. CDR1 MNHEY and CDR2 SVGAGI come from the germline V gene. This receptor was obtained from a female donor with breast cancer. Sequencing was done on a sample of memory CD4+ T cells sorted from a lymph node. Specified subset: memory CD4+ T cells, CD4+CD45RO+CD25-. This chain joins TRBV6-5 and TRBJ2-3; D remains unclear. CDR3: CASSWSRSKGDTQYF. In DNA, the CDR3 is TGTGCCAGCAGTTGGTCTAGATCGAAGGGAGATACGCAGTATTTT.